A selection of T cell receptor beta chains follows, all from one sample in a study of regulatory T cells in long-lasting Graves disease. TCRdb reprocessed the multiplex PCR reads with MiXCR, giving one entry per CDR3 protein. The table lists about 540,000 distinct CDR3 sequences, 13% of them singletons. This sample also appeared in a second study, on T cells in Graves' hyperthyroidism and ophthalmopathy.

Source: peripheral blood mononuclear cells (PBMCs), taken at new diagnosis, from a patient treated with antithyroid drugs. The receptor set was obtained from a young man with Graves disease. Both conserved end residues are part of each CDR3. Each record gives: V gene, clone size, J gene, D gene, CDR3 DNA, CDR3 protein. D genes are given only for firm matches. Expanded clones are given a class, and other clones once, few, many or no size at all.

V gene: TRBV9
clone size: many
J gene: TRBJ2-1
D gene: NA
CDR3 DNA: TGTGCCAGCAGCGTAGGGGGGGGCGGTGAGCAGTTCTTC
CDR3 protein: CASSVGGGGEQFF

V gene: TRBV28
clone size: many
J gene: TRBJ2-1
D gene: NA
CDR3 DNA: TGTGCCAGCAGCCCCCCCCACAGATACAATGAGCAGTTCTTC
CDR3 protein: CASSPPHRYNEQFF

V gene: TRBV14
clone size: NA
J gene: TRBJ2-1
D gene: TRBD2
CDR3 DNA: TGTGCCAGCAGCGAGCAAGCGGGAAGGGTTGAGCAGTTCTTC
CDR3 protein: CASSEQAGRVEQFF

V gene: TRBV6-4
clone size: many
J gene: TRBJ1-2
D gene: NA
CDR3 DNA: TGTGCCAGCCTGGGGGTCCCTGGCTACACCTTC
CDR3 protein: CASLGVPGYTF

V gene: TRBV7-9
clone size: many
J gene: TRBJ2-1
D gene: TRBD2
CDR3 DNA: TGTGCCAGCAGCTTAGTTCAGTTTAGCGGGAGTTACAATGAGCAGTTCTTC
CDR3 protein: CASSLVQFSGSYNEQFF

V gene: TRBV18
clone size: many
J gene: TRBJ2-7
D gene: NA
CDR3 DNA: TGTGCCAGCTCACAAACAGGATTTACCTACGAGCAGTACTTC
CDR3 protein: CASSQTGFTYEQYF

V gene: TRBV27
clone size: many
J gene: TRBJ1-1
D gene: NA
CDR3 DNA: TGTGCCAGCAGTTTACAGGCCCCAGGTCTTAGAGCTTTCTTT
CDR3 protein: CASSLQAPGLRAFF

V gene: TRBV6-1
clone size: many
J gene: TRBJ2-7
D gene: TRBD2
CDR3 DNA: TGTGCCAGCAGTGAAGCGCTTAGACTAGCGGACTCCTACGAGCAGTACTTC
CDR3 protein: CASSEALRLADSYEQYF

V gene: TRBV19
clone size: NA
J gene: TRBJ2-2
D gene: TRBD1
CDR3 DNA: TGTGCCAGTAGTATCCCGGACAGGGGGCGTAGGAGGGCCGGGGAGCTGTTTTTT
CDR3 protein: CASSIPDRGRRRAGELFF

V gene: TRBV2
clone size: many
J gene: TRBJ2-2
D gene: NA
CDR3 DNA: TGTGCCAGCAGTCGGGCGGGCCCCGCGAACACCGGGGAGCTGTTTTTT
CDR3 protein: CASSRAGPANTGELFF

V gene: TRBV5-1
clone size: NA
J gene: TRBJ2-1
D gene: NA
CDR3 DNA: TGCGCCAGCAGCACCAGACAGAATGAGCAGTTCTTC
CDR3 protein: CASSTRQNEQFF

V gene: TRBV30
clone size: many
J gene: TRBJ1-2
D gene: NA
CDR3 DNA: TGTGCCTGGAGTGTGACGGGGCATGGCTACACCTTC
CDR3 protein: CAWSVTGHGYTF

V gene: TRBV18
clone size: NA
J gene: TRBJ1-1
D gene: TRBD1
CDR3 DNA: TGTGCCAGCTCACCACCAAGGGACAGGGGTATTGAAGCTTTCTTT
CDR3 protein: CASSPPRDRGIEAFF

V gene: TRBV7-9
clone size: many
J gene: TRBJ1-2
D gene: NA
CDR3 DNA: TGTGCCAGCAGCCTAATGCGGACGGGGAACTATGGCTACACCTTC
CDR3 protein: CASSLMRTGNYGYTF

V gene: TRBV7-3
clone size: few
J gene: TRBJ2-1
D gene: NA
CDR3 DNA: TGTGCCAGCAGCTTGGACTGGGGCCATGAGCAGTTCTTC
CDR3 protein: CASSLDWGHEQFF

V gene: TRBV11-1
clone size: few
J gene: TRBJ2-4
D gene: TRBD2
CDR3 DNA: TGTGCCAGCAGCTTATCTAGCGGGAGTCGGGCCAAAAACATTCAGTACTTC
CDR3 protein: CASSLSSGSRAKNIQYF

V gene: TRBV6-1
clone size: NA
J gene: TRBJ1-2
D gene: NA
CDR3 DNA: TGTGCCAGCAGCCAATATCTCGAAGGGGGGTATGGCTACACCTTC
CDR3 protein: CASSQYLEGGYGYTF

V gene: TRBV2
clone size: many
J gene: TRBJ1-5
D gene: TRBD1
CDR3 DNA: TGTGCCAGCAAAACTGACAGGGGGCGATACCAGCCCCAGCATTTT
CDR3 protein: CASKTDRGRYQPQHF

V gene: TRBV20-1
clone size: few
J gene: TRBJ2-4
D gene: NA
CDR3 DNA: TGCAGTGCCCAGGGGGACGGGAGGAAGATTCAGTACTTC
CDR3 protein: CSAQGDGRKIQYF

V gene: TRBV20-1
clone size: many
J gene: TRBJ2-7
D gene: TRBD2
CDR3 DNA: TGCAGTGCTAGACTAGCGGGTTCCTACGAGCAGTACTTC
CDR3 protein: CSARLAGSYEQYF

V gene: TRBV19
clone size: few
J gene: TRBJ2-1
D gene: TRBD2
CDR3 DNA: TGTGCCAGTAGTATGACTAGCGGGAGAGATGGTACAAATGAGCAGTTCTTC
CDR3 protein: CASSMTSGRDGTNEQFF

V gene: TRBV29-1
clone size: many
J gene: TRBJ2-1
D gene: NA
CDR3 DNA: TGCAGCGTTCCGACTGGGGACGCGGTGGATGAGCAGTTCTTC
CDR3 protein: CSVPTGDAVDEQFF

V gene: TRBV7-8
clone size: many
J gene: TRBJ1-6
D gene: NA
CDR3 DNA: TGTGCCAGCAGCGGCACCGGGCCGCGCCTAAATTCACCCCTCCACTTT
CDR3 protein: CASSGTGPRLNSPLHF

V gene: TRBV6-1
clone size: few
J gene: TRBJ2-1
D gene: NA
CDR3 DNA: TGTGCCAGCAGTCGGAGCGTGGGAAGGTACAATGAGCAGTTCTTC
CDR3 protein: CASSRSVGRYNEQFF

V gene: TRBV28
clone size: few
J gene: TRBJ2-1
D gene: NA
CDR3 DNA: TGTGCCAGCAGTTGGGGGGGGACAGGCATTCCATTGGGGTACAATGAGCAGTTCTTC
CDR3 protein: CASSWGGTGIPLGYNEQFF

V gene: TRBV27
clone size: many
J gene: TRBJ2-7
D gene: NA
CDR3 DNA: TGTGCCAGCAGTTTATCCGGCAGGGGATCCTACGAGCAGTACTTC
CDR3 protein: CASSLSGRGSYEQYF

V gene: TRBV6-5
clone size: many
J gene: TRBJ2-5
D gene: NA
CDR3 DNA: TGTGCCAGCAGTTACTCTGCGGTCCAAGAGACCCAGTACTTC
CDR3 protein: CASSYSAVQETQYF

V gene: TRBV3-1
clone size: NA
J gene: TRBJ2-1
D gene: TRBD2
CDR3 DNA: TGTGCCAGCAGCCCTCACGGGACTAGCGGGAGTCCCGATGAGCAGTTCTTC
CDR3 protein: CASSPHGTSGSPDEQFF

V gene: TRBV6-2/TRBV6-3
clone size: NA
J gene: TRBJ1-2
D gene: TRBD1
CDR3 DNA: TGTGCCAGCAGCCGGGACAGGGGGCATGGCTACACCTTC
CDR3 protein: CASSRDRGHGYTF

V gene: TRBV30
clone size: once
J gene: TRBJ2-1
D gene: TRBD2
CDR3 DNA: TGTGCCTGGAGTGCTCTTAGCGGGAGATACAATGAGCAGTTCTTC
CDR3 protein: CAWSALSGRYNEQFF

V gene: TRBV19
clone size: NA
J gene: TRBJ1-2
D gene: TRBD1
CDR3 DNA: TGTGCCAGTAGTATAGATCCTAACAGGGGAAGTGGCTACACCTTC
CDR3 protein: CASSIDPNRGSGYTF

V gene: TRBV28
clone size: many
J gene: TRBJ2-5
D gene: TRBD1
CDR3 DNA: TGTGCCAGCAGGTCTGGGACAGGGTTGGCGGGCGGGAGTGGAAAGACCCAGTACTTC
CDR3 protein: CASRSGTGLAGGSGKTQYF

V gene: TRBV5-1
clone size: once
J gene: TRBJ2-3
D gene: NA
CDR3 DNA: TGTGCCAGCAGCTTTGAATTCAGAGGTGCAGATACGCAGTATTTT
CDR3 protein: CASSFEFRGADTQYF

V gene: TRBV4-1
clone size: NA
J gene: TRBJ2-7
D gene: TRBD2
CDR3 DNA: TGCGCCAGCAGCCAAGTATTAGCGGGAGTCAACGAGCAGTACTTC
CDR3 protein: CASSQVLAGVNEQYF

V gene: TRBV5-1
clone size: NA
J gene: TRBJ2-7
D gene: NA
CDR3 DNA: TGCGCCAGCAACCTCCTGGCACCAGGCGGCTACGAGCAGTACTTC
CDR3 protein: CASNLLAPGGYEQYF

V gene: TRBV11-2
clone size: NA
J gene: TRBJ2-4
D gene: TRBD1
CDR3 DNA: TGTGCCAGCAGCTTAGCCGGGACAGGGGGAGGGAAGTACTTC
CDR3 protein: CASSLAGTGGGKYF

V gene: TRBV7-2
clone size: many
J gene: TRBJ2-7
D gene: NA
CDR3 DNA: TGTGCCAGCAGCTTAGACGCGAACTCCTACGAGCAGTACTTC
CDR3 protein: CASSLDANSYEQYF

V gene: TRBV27
clone size: many
J gene: TRBJ1-2
D gene: TRBD1
CDR3 DNA: TGTGCCAGCAGTCTCCGACAGGGGAACTATGGCTACACCTTC
CDR3 protein: CASSLRQGNYGYTF

V gene: TRBV27
clone size: many
J gene: TRBJ2-5
D gene: TRBD1
CDR3 DNA: TGTGCCAGCAGTCTTAGACAGGGTTCGGAGACCCAGTACTTC
CDR3 protein: CASSLRQGSETQYF

V gene: TRBV13
clone size: NA
J gene: TRBJ1-2
D gene: NA
CDR3 DNA: TGTGCCAGCAGCTTAGGGGCATTAGCTAACTATGGCTACACCTTC
CDR3 protein: CASSLGALANYGYTF

V gene: TRBV18
clone size: many
J gene: TRBJ1-2
D gene: TRBD1
CDR3 DNA: TGTGCCAGCTCACCATATTCGGACAGGGCAAACTATGGCTACACCTTC
CDR3 protein: CASSPYSDRANYGYTF

V gene: TRBV7-2
clone size: many
J gene: TRBJ2-3
D gene: TRBD2
CDR3 DNA: TGTGCCAGCAGCTCCCTATTACTAGCGGGAGGGGGCACAGATACGCAGTATTTT
CDR3 protein: CASSSLLLAGGGTDTQYF

V gene: TRBV12-3/TRBV12-4
clone size: many
J gene: TRBJ2-5
D gene: NA
CDR3 DNA: TGTGCCAGCAGTTCGTCAGGGAACCAAGAGACCCAGTACTTC
CDR3 protein: CASSSSGNQETQYF

V gene: TRBV3-1
clone size: many
J gene: TRBJ1-1
D gene: NA
CDR3 DNA: TGTGCCAGCAGCCAAGACGAAATTCAGGGTACTGAAGCTTTCTTT
CDR3 protein: CASSQDEIQGTEAFF

V gene: TRBV11-2
clone size: many
J gene: TRBJ2-2
D gene: NA
CDR3 DNA: TGTGCCAGCAGCTTAGCCGCCGGGTCCTACACCGGGGAGCTGTTTTTT
CDR3 protein: CASSLAAGSYTGELFF

V gene: TRBV12-3/TRBV12-4
clone size: many
J gene: TRBJ2-1
D gene: TRBD2
CDR3 DNA: TGTGCCAGCGGGACTAGCGCCTACACTGAGCAGTTCTTC
CDR3 protein: CASGTSAYTEQFF

V gene: TRBV19
clone size: NA
J gene: TRBJ1-1
D gene: NA
CDR3 DNA: TGTGCCAGTAGTATTGGGGCTGGGAACACTGAAGCTTTCTTT
CDR3 protein: CASSIGAGNTEAFF

V gene: TRBV3-1
clone size: many
J gene: TRBJ1-2
D gene: NA
CDR3 DNA: TGTGCCAGCAGCCAAGAGCGGGGCTACACCTTC
CDR3 protein: CASSQERGYTF

V gene: TRBV15
clone size: many
J gene: TRBJ2-7
D gene: NA
CDR3 DNA: TGTGCCACCAGCAGAAGCCTAGCGCACTACGAGCAGTACTTC
CDR3 protein: CATSRSLAHYEQYF

V gene: TRBV20-1
clone size: NA
J gene: TRBJ2-5
D gene: TRBD2
CDR3 DNA: TGCAGTGCTTGTCCTAGCGGACAAGAGACCCAGTACTTC
CDR3 protein: CSACPSGQETQYF

V gene: TRBV12-3/TRBV12-4
clone size: many
J gene: TRBJ2-7
D gene: NA
CDR3 DNA: TGTGCCAGCAGTTCCTCAGGGCTCCTCTACGAGCAGTACTTC
CDR3 protein: CASSSSGLLYEQYF

V gene: TRBV2
clone size: many
J gene: TRBJ2-5
D gene: TRBD2
CDR3 DNA: TGTGCCAGCAGTGAGGCCATTAGCGGGAGAGGAGAGACCCAGTACTTC
CDR3 protein: CASSEAISGRGETQYF

V gene: TRBV11-2
clone size: many
J gene: TRBJ2-7
D gene: TRBD2
CDR3 DNA: TGTGCCAGCAGTTCCAGCGGGAGGGCCCCCGAGCAGTACTTC
CDR3 protein: CASSSSGRAPEQYF